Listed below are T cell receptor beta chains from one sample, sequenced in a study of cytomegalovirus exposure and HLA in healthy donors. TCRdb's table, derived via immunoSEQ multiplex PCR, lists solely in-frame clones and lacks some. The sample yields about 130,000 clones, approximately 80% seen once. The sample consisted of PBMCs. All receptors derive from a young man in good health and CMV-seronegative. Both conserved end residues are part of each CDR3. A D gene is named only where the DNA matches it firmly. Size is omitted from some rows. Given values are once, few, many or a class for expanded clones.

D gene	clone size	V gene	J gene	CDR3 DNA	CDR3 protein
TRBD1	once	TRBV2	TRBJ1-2	TGTGCCAGCAGGAGGACAGGGTGGTATGGCTACACCTTC	CASRRTGWYGYTF
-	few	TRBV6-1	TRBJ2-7	TGTGCCAGCAGTGAAGAGGGGACTGAGCCCTCCTACGAGCAGTACTTC	CASSEEGTEPSYEQYF
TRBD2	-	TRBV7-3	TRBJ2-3	TGTGCCAGCAGCTTCCGGGGGGGCCCGGCAGATACGCAGTATTTT	CASSFRGGPADTQYF
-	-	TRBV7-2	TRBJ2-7	TGTGCCAGCAGCTTAGGGCCCCAGGGTCACTACGAGCAGTACTTC	CASSLGPQGHYEQYF
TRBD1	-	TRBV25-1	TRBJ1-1	TGTGCCAGCACCGCGACAGGGTATGTAGCTTTCTTT	CASTATGYVAFF
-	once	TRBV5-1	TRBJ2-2	TGCGCCAGCAGCTTGGGTAGCACCGGGGAGCTGTTTTTT	CASSLGSTGELFF
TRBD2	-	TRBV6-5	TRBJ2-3	TGTGCCAGCAGTTACTCCGGGACTAGCGGGGCAGATACGCAGTATTTT	CASSYSGTSGADTQYF
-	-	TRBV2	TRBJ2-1	TGTGCCAGCAGTGGGCTGAACGAGCAGTTCTTC	CASSGLNEQFF
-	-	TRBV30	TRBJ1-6	TGTACCTGGACCAGGGCCAATAATTCACCCCTCCACTTT	CTWTRANNSPLHF
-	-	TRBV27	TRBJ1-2	TGTGCCAGCAGTTTAGCGGGGACCTATGGCTACACCTTC	CASSLAGTYGYTF
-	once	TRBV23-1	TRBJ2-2	TGCGCCAGCAGTCAATCGAGAAGAACCGGGGAGCTGTTTTTT	CASSQSRRTGELFF